The 25 T cell receptor beta chains reported below all come from one sample, sequenced in a study of blood T cell repertoires in COVID-19. Libraries were prepared by immunoSEQ multiplex PCR; TCRdb keeps only in-frame clonotypes and omits some of them. This sample has 280,000 or so clones, with roughly 86% found just once. What was sequenced was peripheral blood. These receptors all stem from a woman in her twenties or thirties who had recovered from COVID-19.

This chain joins TRBV7-9 and TRBJ1-4, with a weak D call TRBD1 (5 bases). The germline V gene encodes CDR1 SEHNR and CDR2 FQNEAQ (reference sequence). The CDR3 extends over 16 amino acids. Between the trimmed V and J ends, which lost 1 base and 5 bases, there was a span of 14 bases. CDR3 in amino acids: CASSLDHGGLNEKLFF. CDR3 sequence (DNA): TGTGCCAGCAGCTTAGATCACGGGGGGTTAAATGAAAAACTGTTTTTT.

The chain joins TRBV5-1 to TRBJ2-1, with D possibly matching TRBD2 (5 bases). V dropped 1 base and J dropped 7 bases, with 9 bases sitting between them. CDR1 is SGHRS, CDR2 YFSETQ, per germline. This CDR3 has 13 amino acids. CDR3 coding DNA: TGCGCCAGCAGCTTGTGGAGAGGGAATGAGCAGTTCTTC. Its protein product is CASSLWRGNEQFF. Complete variable domain (other parts from reference TRBV5-1 and TRBJ2-1): KAGVTQTPRYLIKTRGQQVTLSCSPISGHRSVSWYQQTPGQGLQFLFEYFSETQRNKGNFPGRFSGRQFSNSRSEMNVSTLELGDSALYLCASSLWRGNEQFFGPGTRLTVL.

V usage is TRBV6-5 and J usage is TRBJ1-2; D unresolved. Germline V CDR1 and CDR2: MNHEY, SVGAGI. Trimming cost V 0 bases and J 5 bases, with 13 bases left between them. This CDR3 comprises 15 residues. CDR3 coding DNA: TGTGCCAGCAGTTACTCTGGTGAGGGTGTATATGGCTACACCTTC. Translation gives CASSYSGEGVYGYTF.

The V gene is TRBV14, the J gene TRBJ1-2; 7 positions match TRBD1. After removal of 1 base from V and 8 bases from J, the junction contained 16 bases not matched to a gene. CDR1 and CDR2 from the germline V gene are SGHDN and FVKESK. The CDR3 has 17 amino acids. The CDR3 here is CASSQGAHLTGPPGYTF. The CDR3 DNA follows: TGTGCCAGCAGCCAAGGGGCTCACCTGACAGGGCCCCCGGGCTACACCTTC.

The gene calls are TRBV5-4 and TRBJ2-7; 8 positions agree with TRBD1. J lost 3 bases, V lost 4 bases, and 6 bases had no gene match. The length of the CDR3 is 14 residues. Per germline, CDR1 SGHNT and CDR2 YYREEE (reference sequence). As DNA, the CDR3 is TGTGCCAGCAGCCTCGACAGGGGAAACTACGAGCAGTACTTC. This sequence encodes CASSLDRGNYEQYF.

CDR3 nucleotides: TGTGCCAGCAGTATACCCGGGACAGGAAGACCCTATGGCTACACCTTC. Protein sequence: CASSIPGTGRPYGYTF. The chain employs TRBV28 and TRBJ1-2; 8 positions agree with TRBD1. The ends lost 5 bases at V and 4 bases at J; junction bases unmatched: 12. Germline V gene lookup returns CDR1 MDHEN and CDR2 SYDVKM. The CDR3 spans 16 residues.

The chain uses TRBV3-1 (or the pseudogene TRBV3-2) and TRBJ1-5; a possible D gene is TRBD1 (5 bases). This CDR3 is 14 amino acids long. The V and J ends lost 1 base and 10 bases respectively, with 14 bases between them. Germline CDR1 reads LGHDT; CDR2 reads YNNKEL (reference sequence). The CDR3: CASSQGGGLHPQHF. The CDR3, as DNA: TGTGCCAGCAGCCAAGGCGGGGGACTTCATCCCCAGCATTTT.

The V and J genes are TRBV28 and TRBJ2-2, with 7 bases identical to TRBD2. This CDR3 comprises 14 residues. CDR1 MDHEN and CDR2 SYDVKM come from the germline V gene. Trimming at V came to 7 bases and at J to 8 bases, leaving 10 bases not matched to a gene. The CDR3 spells CASTPRTRGGELFF. The CDR3 coding sequence is TGTGCCAGCACCCCCCGGACTAGGGGAGGGGAGCTGTTTTTT.

This chain connects TRBV11-3 to TRBJ2-3; D is perhaps TRBD2 (6 bases). The CDR3 has 14 residues. Trimming pared 0 bases from V and 4 bases from J, leaving 8 bases between. Germline-derived CDR1 and CDR2 are SGHNT and YENEEA. The CDR3 DNA reads as TGTGCCAGCAGCTTAGATGGGGAGGCAGATACGCAGTATTTT. Translation: CASSLDGEADTQYF. Full variable domain (missing parts from reference TRBV11-3 and TRBJ2-3): EAGVVQSPRYKIIEKKQPVAFWCNPISGHNTLYWYLQNLGQGPELLIRYENEEAVDDSQLPKDRFSAERLKGVDSTLKIQPAELGDSAVYLCASSLDGEADTQYFGPGTRLTVL.

The chain uses TRBV4-3 and TRBJ1-3; D not certain. The V end was cut by 0 bases, the J end by 0 bases, with 15 bases between. CDR1 and CDR2 (germline): LGHNA, YSLEER. There are 18 residues in the CDR3. Here the CDR3 DNA reads TGCGCCAGCAGCCAAGAGTGGCTTTCGACATTCTCTGGAAACACCATATATTTT. Amino acids: CASSQEWLSTFSGNTIYF.

The chain uses TRBV10-3 and TRBJ2-1, with D maybe TRBD1 (6 bases). Between the trimmed V and J ends, which lost 3 bases and 8 bases, there was a span of 8 bases. The V gene's germline CDR1 is ENHRY and CDR2 SYGVKD. The CDR3 is made up of 12 amino acids. The CDR3 spells CAISEAGDEQFF. Written as DNA, the CDR3 is TGTGCCATCAGTGAAGCAGGGGATGAGCAGTTCTTC.

CDR3 protein: CASSLFGGSSYEQYF. The CDR3 nucleotides are TGTGCCAGCAGTTTATTTGGGGGGAGCTCCTACGAGCAGTACTTC. The chain uses TRBV27 and TRBJ2-7; a weak D match, TRBD2 (6 bases). CDR1 and CDR2 from the germline V gene are MNHEY and SMNVEV (reference sequence). The CDR3 loop spans 15 amino acids. Trimming pared 1 base from V and 0 bases from J, leaving 10 bases between.

This clone was found a few times. The chain combines TRBV13 with TRBJ2-7; no reliable D call. The CDR3 sequence is 14 residues long. The germline V and J ends were trimmed by 6 bases and 1 base, with 13 bases remaining between them. Germline loops: CDR1 PRHDT, CDR2 FYEKMQ (reference sequence). The CDR3 DNA reads as TGTGCCAGCAGGCGAGGTGGCAGATCCTACGAGCAGTACTTC. Amino acid sequence: CASRRGGRSYEQYF.

The gene calls are TRBV28 and TRBJ1-6, with D possibly TRBD1 on 6 matching bases. The CDR3 runs to 13 residues. CDR1 and CDR2 (germline): MDHEN, SYDVKM. The V end was cut by 6 bases, the J end by 9 bases, with 12 bases between. In nucleotides, the CDR3 is TGTGCCAGCAGCGGCAGGGGTGTTTCACCCCTCCACTTT. It is translated as CASSGRGVSPLHF.

The V gene is TRBV6-6, the J gene TRBJ2-7; possible D gene TRBD2, 5 bases. The CDR3 spans 14 residues. The germline gives CDR1 MNHNY, CDR2 SVGAGI (reference sequence). V lost 0 bases and J 3 bases, leaving 9 bases between the germline ends. CDR3 bases: TGTGCCAGCAGTTACTCTGGGAGTCACTACGAGCAGTACTTC. Translating gives CASSYSGSHYEQYF.

This clone was recorded only once. The rearrangement links TRBV19 to TRBJ2-1, with 7 bases fitting TRBD1. Germline V gives CDR1 LNHDA, CDR2 SQIVND (reference sequence). V lost 8 bases to trimming and J lost 7 bases; unmatched junction nucleotides: 14. The CDR3 extends over 15 amino acids. The CDR3 is CASDVGRQGGNEQFF. The CDR3 DNA follows: TGTGCCAGTGACGTCGGAAGACAGGGTGGGAATGAGCAGTTCTTC.

V usage is TRBV29-1 and J usage is TRBJ2-3, with D perhaps TRBD2 (6 bases). The CDR3 covers 14 residues. V was clipped by 3 bases and J by 4 bases, with 14 bases between them. Germline V CDR1 and CDR2: SQVTM, ANQGSEA. Here the CDR3 reads CSVDGGVGADTQYF. Written as DNA, the CDR3 is TGCAGCGTTGATGGCGGGGTAGGGGCAGATACGCAGTATTTT.

As regards this clone: The junction departs from germline at one end; a sequencing error may be responsible. V gene TRBV7-7 combines with J gene TRBJ2-2, with D maybe TRBD2 (5 bases). CDR1 and CDR2 (germline): SSHAT, FNYEAQ (reference sequence). CDR3 length: 15 amino acids. CDR3 DNA sequence: TGTGCTAGCAGCTTAGATCTCGGGGAAACCGGGGAGCTGTTTTTT. The encoded protein is CASSLDLGETGELFF.

The chain employs TRBV6-5 and TRBJ2-3; D may be TRBD2 (6 bases). The germline V and J ends were trimmed by 3 bases and 2 bases, with 12 bases remaining between them. The CDR3 is 15 residues long. Germline V gene lookup returns CDR1 MNHEY and CDR2 SVGAGI. The CDR3, as DNA: TGTGCCAGCAGTTATATGCTAGCGATCACAGATACGCAGTATTTT. Its protein is CASSYMLAITDTQYF.

The V gene is TRBV12-5, the J gene TRBJ1-3, with D maybe TRBD1 (5 bases). CDR3 length equals 14 residues. CDR1 is LGHNT, CDR2 FRNRAP, per germline. V was clipped by 7 bases and J by 1 base, with 11 bases between them. The DNA of the CDR3 is TGTGCTAGTGCCTTGGCAGGGTCTGGAAACACCATATATTTT. Its protein is CASALAGSGNTIYF.

This chain connects TRBV11-2 to TRBJ1-4, with TRBD1 matching over 7 bases. This CDR3 comprises 14 residues. Germline V gene sequence: CDR1 SGHAT, CDR2 FQNNGV. V was clipped by 5 bases and J by 8 bases; unmatched bases: 8. The CDR3 is CASSAPGQSEKLFF. The CDR3 DNA reads as TGTGCCAGCAGCGCCCCGGGACAGTCGGAAAAACTGTTTTTT.

This clone appeared a single time. The V call is TRBV10-3, the J call TRBJ2-1; D is possibly TRBD2 (6 bases). The V gene lost 0 bases and the J gene lost 5 bases, with 11 bases spanning the gap. Germline V gene sequence: CDR1 ENHRY, CDR2 SYGVKD. This CDR3 is 15 amino acids long. CDR3 nucleotides: TGTGCCATCAGTGAGTCGCGGGGACCAAACAATGAGCAGTTCTTC. As protein: CAISESRGPNNEQFF.

This chain links TRBV6-6 with TRBJ1-1; 7 bases fit TRBD1. This CDR3 comprises 14 residues. V shed 6 bases and J 3 bases; nucleotides not matched to a gene: 7. Per the germline V gene, CDR1 is MNHNY and CDR2 is SVGAGI (reference sequence). CDR3 bases: TGTGCCAGCAGACCAACAGGGGTTGACACTGAAGCTTTCTTT. Encoded protein: CASRPTGVDTEAFF.

CDR3 nucleotide sequence: TGTGCCAGCAGTCCTTCCGGGTACGAGCAGTACTTC. This gives the protein CASSPSGYEQYF. V and J are TRBV7-6 and TRBJ2-7; D not certain. Per the germline V gene, CDR1 is SGHVS and CDR2 is FNYEAQ. The germline V and J ends were trimmed by 6 bases and 4 bases, with 10 bases remaining between them. This CDR3 comprises 12 residues.

The chain recombines TRBV2 with TRBJ1-4, with 9 positions matching TRBD1. The V gene end was trimmed by 4 bases and the J gene end by 8 bases; junction bases not matched to a gene: 5. The CDR3 spans 14 residues. In germline, CDR1 is SNHLY, CDR2 FYNNEI. The CDR3 reads CASSGTGAGEKLFF. Here the CDR3 DNA reads TGTGCCAGCAGTGGGACAGGGGCCGGCGAAAAACTGTTTTTT. Full variable domain (remainder filled in from reference TRBV2 and TRBJ1-4): EPEVTQTPSHQVTQMGQEVILRCVPISNHLYFYWYRQILGQKVEFLVSFYNNEISEKSEIFDDQFSVERPDGSNFTLKIRSTKLEDSAMYFCASSGTGAGEKLFFGSGTQLSVL.